This TCR beta chain was sequenced in a study of PD-1 blockade in classical Hodgkin lymphoma. General study points: Relapsed/refractory patients reportedly had the lowest baseline TCR diversity, below newly diagnosed patients, who were below healthy donors. The diversity seen at baseline in complete responders resembled that of newly diagnosed patients.

Sequencing used immunoSEQ multiplex PCR; TCRdb keeps in-frame clones, though not all of them. Among more than 45,000 clones listed, approximately 89% were seen once. Turning to this clone: Its antigen remains unknown.

Brentuximab vedotin exposure varied, and every patient relapsed after autologous stem cell transplantation. The best responses consisted of complete response, partial response or progressive disease. The germline CDR1 and CDR2 sequences are MDHEN and SYDVKM. The V segment lost 3 bases and the J segment 6 bases; nucleotides outside the gene matches: 4. The CDR3 spans 14 residues. The TCR sequence derives from a human donor with classical Hodgkin lymphoma. This sequence joins TRBV28 and TRBJ2-5; 10 bases line up with TRBD2. This specimen consisted of peripheral blood mononuclear cells (PBMCs), obtained before the second cycle of nivolumab. The CDR3: CASSLGTSVKTQYF. The DNA of the CDR3 is TGTGCCAGCAGTTTGGGGACTAGCGTAAAGACCCAGTACTTC.